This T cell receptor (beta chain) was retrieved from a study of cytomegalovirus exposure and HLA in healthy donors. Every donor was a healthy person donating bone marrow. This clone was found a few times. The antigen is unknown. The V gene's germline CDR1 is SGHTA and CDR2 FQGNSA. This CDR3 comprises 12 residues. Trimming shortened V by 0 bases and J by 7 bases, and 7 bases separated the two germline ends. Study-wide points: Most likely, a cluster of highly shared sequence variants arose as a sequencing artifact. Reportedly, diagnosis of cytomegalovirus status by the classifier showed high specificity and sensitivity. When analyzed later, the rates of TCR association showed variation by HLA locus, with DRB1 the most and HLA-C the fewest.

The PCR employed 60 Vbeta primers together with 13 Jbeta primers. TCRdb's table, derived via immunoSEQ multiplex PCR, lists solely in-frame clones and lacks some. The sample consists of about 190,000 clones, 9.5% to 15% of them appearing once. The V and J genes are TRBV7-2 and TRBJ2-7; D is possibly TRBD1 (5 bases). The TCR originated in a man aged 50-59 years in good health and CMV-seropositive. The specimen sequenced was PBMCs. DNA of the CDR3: TGTGCCAGCAGCTTAGCGGGGCTGGAGCAGTACGTC. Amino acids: CASSLAGLEQYV.